The clone carrying this T cell receptor (beta chain) was observed many times. Its antigen is still unknown. TCRdb itself ran the 5' RACE reads through MiXCR, one entry per CDR3 protein. The data show about 45,000 distinct CDR3 sequences, 22% seen once. Germline V gives CDR1 WNHNN, CDR2 SYGVQD (reference sequence). Trimming took off 3 bases at V and 3 bases at J, with 6 bases between the two ends. The CDR3 is 13 residues long. The source of the sample is a study of spatial heterogeneity in lung cancer. At the level of the study: The authors sequenced available follow-up PBMC samples, taken a median of around 2 years after resection.

Noted time point: blood at routine non-recurrence follow-up after resection. No cell sorting; template was whole RNA from tumor, lung tissue or PBMC. Study observations and caveats: The appearance of ubiquitous expanded tumor TCRs in blood was greater at resection than follow-up.

V is TRBV10-1 and J is TRBJ1-3, with D unresolved. This receptor was taken from a female donor with early-stage non-small cell lung cancer. The sequencing here drew on PBMCs, taken at follow-up. The CDR3 sequence is CASSDNLGNTIYF. CDR3 DNA sequence: TGCGCCAGCAGTGACAATCTTGGAAACACCATATATTTT.